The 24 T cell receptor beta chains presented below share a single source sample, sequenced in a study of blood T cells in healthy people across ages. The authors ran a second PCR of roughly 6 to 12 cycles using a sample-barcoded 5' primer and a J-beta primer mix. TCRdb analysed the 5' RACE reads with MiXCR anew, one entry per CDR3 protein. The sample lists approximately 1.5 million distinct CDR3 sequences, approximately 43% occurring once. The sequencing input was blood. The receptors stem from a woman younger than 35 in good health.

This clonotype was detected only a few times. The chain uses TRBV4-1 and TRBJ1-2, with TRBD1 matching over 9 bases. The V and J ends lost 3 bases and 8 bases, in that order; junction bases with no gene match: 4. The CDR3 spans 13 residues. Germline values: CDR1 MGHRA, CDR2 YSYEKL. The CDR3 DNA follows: TGCGCCAGCAGCCAGGGACAGGGTTTGGGCTACACCTTC. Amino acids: CASSQGQGLGYTF.

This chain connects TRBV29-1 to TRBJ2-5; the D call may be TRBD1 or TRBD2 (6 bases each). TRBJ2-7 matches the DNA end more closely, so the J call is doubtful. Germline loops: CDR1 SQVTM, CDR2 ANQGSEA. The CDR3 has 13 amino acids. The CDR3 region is CSVEAGEEYEQYF. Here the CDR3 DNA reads TGCAGCGTTGAAGCAGGGGAGGAATACGAGCAGTACTTC.

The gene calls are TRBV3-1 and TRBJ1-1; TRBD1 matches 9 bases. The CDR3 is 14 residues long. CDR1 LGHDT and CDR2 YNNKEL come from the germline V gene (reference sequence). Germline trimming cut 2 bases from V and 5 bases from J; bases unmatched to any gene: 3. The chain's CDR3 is CASSQRQGVTEAFF. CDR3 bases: TGTGCCAGCAGCCAACGACAGGGGGTAACTGAAGCTTTCTTT.

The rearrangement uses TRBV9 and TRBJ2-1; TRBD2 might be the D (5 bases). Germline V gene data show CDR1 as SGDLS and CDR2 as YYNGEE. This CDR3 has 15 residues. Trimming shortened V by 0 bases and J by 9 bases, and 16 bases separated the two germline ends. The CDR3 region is CASSVGVIPAGEQFF. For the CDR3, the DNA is TGTGCCAGCAGCGTAGGCGTGATACCCGCGGGTGAGCAGTTCTTC.

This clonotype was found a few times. CDR3 sequence (DNA): TGCAGCGTTGAAGATGGGAATCAGCCCCAGCATTTT. Amino acid sequence: CSVEDGNQPQHF. The rearrangement links TRBV29-1 to TRBJ1-5; D remains unclear. Trimming left V 0 bases short and J 4 bases short, with 4 bases between. The length of the CDR3 is 12 residues. Germline values: CDR1 SQVTM, CDR2 ANQGSEA.

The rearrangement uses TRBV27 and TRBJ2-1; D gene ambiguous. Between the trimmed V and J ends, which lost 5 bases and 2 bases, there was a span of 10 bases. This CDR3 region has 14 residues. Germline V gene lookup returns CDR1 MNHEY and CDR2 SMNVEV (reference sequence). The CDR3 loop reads CASSELDTYNEQFF. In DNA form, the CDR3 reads TGTGCCAGCAGTGAACTTGATACCTACAATGAGCAGTTCTTC.

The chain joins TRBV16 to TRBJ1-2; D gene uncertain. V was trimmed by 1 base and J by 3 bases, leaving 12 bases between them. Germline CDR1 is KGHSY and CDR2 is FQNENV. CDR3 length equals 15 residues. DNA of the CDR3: TGTGCCAGCAGCCAATATCCCGAAACCCACTATGGCTACACCTTC. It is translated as CASSQYPETHYGYTF.

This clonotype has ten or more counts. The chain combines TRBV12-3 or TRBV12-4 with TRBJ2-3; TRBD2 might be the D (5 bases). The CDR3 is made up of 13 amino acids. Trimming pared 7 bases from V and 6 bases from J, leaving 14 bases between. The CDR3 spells CASTPTGWDTQYF. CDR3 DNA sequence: TGTGCCAGCACTCCTACGGGGTGGGATACGCAGTATTTT.

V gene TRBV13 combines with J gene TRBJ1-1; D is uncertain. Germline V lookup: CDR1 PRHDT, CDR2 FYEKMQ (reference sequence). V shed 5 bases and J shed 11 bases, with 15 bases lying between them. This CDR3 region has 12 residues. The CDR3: CASSIGGEEAFF. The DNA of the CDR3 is TGTGCCAGCAGCATCGGCGGGGAGGAGGCTTTCTTT.

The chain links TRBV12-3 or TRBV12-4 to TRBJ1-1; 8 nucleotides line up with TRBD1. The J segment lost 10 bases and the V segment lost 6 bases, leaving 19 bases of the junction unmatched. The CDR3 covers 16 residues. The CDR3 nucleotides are TGTGCCAGCAGCCTATATCCGACCGGACAGGGCTGGCGAGCTTTCTTT. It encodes CASSLYPTGQGWRAFF.

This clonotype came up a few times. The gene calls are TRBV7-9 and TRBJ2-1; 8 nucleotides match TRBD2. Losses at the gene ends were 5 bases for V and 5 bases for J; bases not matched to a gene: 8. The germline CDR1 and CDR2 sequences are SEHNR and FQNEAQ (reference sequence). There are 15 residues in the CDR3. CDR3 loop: CASSVGGGSHNEQFF. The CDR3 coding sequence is TGTGCCAGCAGCGTCGGGGGGGGGAGTCACAATGAGCAGTTCTTC. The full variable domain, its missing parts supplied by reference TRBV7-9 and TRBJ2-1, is DTGVSQNPRHKITKRGQNVTFRCDPISEHNRLYWYRQTLGQGPEFLTYFQNEAQLEKSRLLSDRFSAERPKGSFSTLEIQRTEQGDSAMYLCASSVGGGSHNEQFFGPGTRLTVL.

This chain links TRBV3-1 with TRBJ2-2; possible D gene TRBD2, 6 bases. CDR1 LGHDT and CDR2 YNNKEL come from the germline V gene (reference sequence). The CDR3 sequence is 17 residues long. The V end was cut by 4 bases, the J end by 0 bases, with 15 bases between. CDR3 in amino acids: CASSPVYGGANTGELFF. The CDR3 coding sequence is TGTGCCAGCAGCCCCGTTTACGGCGGGGCGAACACCGGGGAGCTGTTTTTT.

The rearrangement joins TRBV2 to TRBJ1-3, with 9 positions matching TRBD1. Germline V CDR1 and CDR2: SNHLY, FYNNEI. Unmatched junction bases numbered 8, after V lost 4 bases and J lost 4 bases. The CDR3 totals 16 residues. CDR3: CASSGGTGMFGNTIYF. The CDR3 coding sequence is TGTGCCAGCAGTGGGGGGACAGGGATGTTCGGAAACACCATATATTTT.

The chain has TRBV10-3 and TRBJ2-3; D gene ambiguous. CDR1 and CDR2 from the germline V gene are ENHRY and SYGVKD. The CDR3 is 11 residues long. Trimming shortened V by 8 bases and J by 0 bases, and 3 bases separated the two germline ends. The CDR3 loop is CAISSTDTQYF. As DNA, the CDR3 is TGTGCCATCTCCAGCACAGATACGCAGTATTTT.

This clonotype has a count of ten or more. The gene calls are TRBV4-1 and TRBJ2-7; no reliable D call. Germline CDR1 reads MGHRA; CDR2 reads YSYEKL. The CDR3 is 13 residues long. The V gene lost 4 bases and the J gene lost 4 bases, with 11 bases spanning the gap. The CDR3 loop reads CASSPSYSYEQYF. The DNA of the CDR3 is TGCGCCAGCAGCCCCTCCTACTCATACGAGCAGTACTTC.

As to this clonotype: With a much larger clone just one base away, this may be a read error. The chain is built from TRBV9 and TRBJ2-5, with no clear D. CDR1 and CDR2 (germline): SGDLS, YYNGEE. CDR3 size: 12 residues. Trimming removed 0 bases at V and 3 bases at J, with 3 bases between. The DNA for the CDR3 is TGTGCCAGCAGCGTAGGGGAAGAGACCCAGTACTTC. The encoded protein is CASSVGEETQYF.

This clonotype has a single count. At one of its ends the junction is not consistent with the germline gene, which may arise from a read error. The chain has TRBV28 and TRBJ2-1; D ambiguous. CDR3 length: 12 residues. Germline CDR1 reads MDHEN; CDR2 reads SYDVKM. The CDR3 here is CAGSSLGFEQFF. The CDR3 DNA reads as TGTGCCGGCAGCTCCCTGGGGTTTGAGCAGTTCTTC.

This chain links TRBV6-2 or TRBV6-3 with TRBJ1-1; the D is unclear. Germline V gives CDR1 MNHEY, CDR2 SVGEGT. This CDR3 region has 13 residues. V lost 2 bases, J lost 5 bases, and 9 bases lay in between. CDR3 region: CASSYVGGTEAFF. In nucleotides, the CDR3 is TGTGCCAGCAGTTACGTGGGAGGGACTGAAGCTTTCTTT.

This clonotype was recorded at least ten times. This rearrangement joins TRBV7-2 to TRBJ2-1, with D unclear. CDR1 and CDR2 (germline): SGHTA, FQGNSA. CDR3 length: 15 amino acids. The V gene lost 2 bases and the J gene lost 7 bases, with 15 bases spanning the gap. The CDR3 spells CASSLLARTKNEQFF. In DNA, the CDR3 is TGTGCCAGCAGCTTATTAGCCAGAACTAAGAATGAGCAGTTCTTC.

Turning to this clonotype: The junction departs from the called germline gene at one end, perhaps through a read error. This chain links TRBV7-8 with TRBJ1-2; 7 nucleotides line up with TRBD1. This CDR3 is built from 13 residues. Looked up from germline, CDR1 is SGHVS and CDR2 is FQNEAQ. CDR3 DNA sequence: TGTGCCGGCAGCACAGGGACAGTCTATGGCTACACCTTC. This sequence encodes CAGSTGTVYGYTF.

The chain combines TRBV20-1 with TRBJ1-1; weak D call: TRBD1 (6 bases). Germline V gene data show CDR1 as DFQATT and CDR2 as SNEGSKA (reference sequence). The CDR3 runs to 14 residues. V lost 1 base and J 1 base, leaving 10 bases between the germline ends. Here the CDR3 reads CSARVGAANTEAFF. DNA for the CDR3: TGCAGTGCTAGAGTGGGGGCCGCGAACACTGAAGCTTTCTTT.

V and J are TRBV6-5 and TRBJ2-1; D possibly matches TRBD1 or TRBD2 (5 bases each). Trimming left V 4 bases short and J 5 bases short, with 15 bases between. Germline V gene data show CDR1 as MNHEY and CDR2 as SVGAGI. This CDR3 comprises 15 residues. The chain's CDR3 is CASSSEPGLNNEQFF. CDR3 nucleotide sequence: TGTGCCAGCAGTTCTGAACCGGGGCTCAACAATGAGCAGTTCTTC.

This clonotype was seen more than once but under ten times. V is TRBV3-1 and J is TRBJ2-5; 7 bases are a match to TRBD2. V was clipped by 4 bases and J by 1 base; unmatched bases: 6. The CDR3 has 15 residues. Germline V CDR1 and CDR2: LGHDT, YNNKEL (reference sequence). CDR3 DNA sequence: TGTGCCAGCAGCCCCAGGACTAGGGGCCAAGAGACCCAGTACTTC. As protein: CASSPRTRGQETQYF.

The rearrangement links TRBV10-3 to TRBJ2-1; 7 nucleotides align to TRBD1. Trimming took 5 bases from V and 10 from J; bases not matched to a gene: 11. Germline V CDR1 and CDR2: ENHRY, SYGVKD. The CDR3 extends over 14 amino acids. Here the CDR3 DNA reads TGTGCCATCAGTTTTGGGACAGATGCCTACGAGCAGTTCTTC. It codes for CAISFGTDAYEQFF.